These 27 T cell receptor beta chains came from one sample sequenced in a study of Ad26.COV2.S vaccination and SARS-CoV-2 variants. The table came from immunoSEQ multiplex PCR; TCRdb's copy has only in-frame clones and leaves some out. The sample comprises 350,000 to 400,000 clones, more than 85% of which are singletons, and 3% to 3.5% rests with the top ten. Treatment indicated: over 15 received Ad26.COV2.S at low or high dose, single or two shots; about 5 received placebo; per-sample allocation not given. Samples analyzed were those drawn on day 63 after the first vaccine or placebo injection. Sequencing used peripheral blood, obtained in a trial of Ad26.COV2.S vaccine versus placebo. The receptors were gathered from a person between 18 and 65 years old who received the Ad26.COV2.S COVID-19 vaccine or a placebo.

The CDR3 coding sequence is TGCGCCAGCAGTGAAGGCGCGGGAATTAAACACGAGCAGTACTTC. This sequence encodes CASSEGAGIKHEQYF. The chain is built from TRBV10-2 and TRBJ2-7, with D possibly being TRBD2 (6 bases). The CDR3 is 15 residues long. V was shortened by 3 bases and J by 5 bases, with 17 bases between the two germline ends. Germline CDR1 is WSHSY and CDR2 is SAAADI.

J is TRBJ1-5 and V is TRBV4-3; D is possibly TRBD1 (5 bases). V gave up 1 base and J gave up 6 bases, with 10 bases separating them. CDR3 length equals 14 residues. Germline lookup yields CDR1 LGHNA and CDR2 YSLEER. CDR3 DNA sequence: TGCGCCAGCAGCCAAGGGAGGGGAGTTCAGCCCCAGCATTTT. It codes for CASSQGRGVQPQHF.

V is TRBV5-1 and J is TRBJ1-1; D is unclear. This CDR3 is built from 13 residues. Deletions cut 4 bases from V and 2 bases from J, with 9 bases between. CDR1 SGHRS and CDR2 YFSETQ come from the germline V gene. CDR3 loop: CASSPGNNTEAFF. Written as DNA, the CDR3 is TGCGCCAGCAGCCCGGGGAACAACACTGAAGCTTTCTTT.

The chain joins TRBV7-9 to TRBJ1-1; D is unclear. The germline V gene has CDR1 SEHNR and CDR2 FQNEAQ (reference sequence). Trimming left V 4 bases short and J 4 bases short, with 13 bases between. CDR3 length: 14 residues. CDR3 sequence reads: CASSSPGGVTEAFF. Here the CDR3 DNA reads TGTGCCAGCAGCTCCCCGGGAGGTGTCACTGAAGCTTTCTTT. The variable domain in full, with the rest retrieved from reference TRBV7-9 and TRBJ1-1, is DTGVSQNPRHKITKRGQNVTFRCDPISEHNRLYWYRQTLGQGPEFLTYFQNEAQLEKSRLLSDRFSAERPKGSFSTLEIQRTEQGDSAMYLCASSSPGGVTEAFFGQGTRLTVV.

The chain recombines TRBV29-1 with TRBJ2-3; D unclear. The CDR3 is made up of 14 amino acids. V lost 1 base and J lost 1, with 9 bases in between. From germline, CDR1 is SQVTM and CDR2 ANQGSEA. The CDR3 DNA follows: TGCAGCGTTGAAGGTCGCACGGGCACAGATACGCAGTATTTT. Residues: CSVEGRTGTDTQYF.

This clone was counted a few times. The CDR3: CASSGDQDRGNTIYF. CDR3 sequence (DNA): TGTGCCAGCAGTGGGGACCAGGACAGAGGAAACACCATATATTTT. The V call is TRBV2, the J call TRBJ1-3, with TRBD1 as a possible D gene (6 bases). The CDR3 contains 15 residues. The germline V gene encodes CDR1 SNHLY and CDR2 FYNNEI. V was cut by 4 bases and J by 4 bases, with 14 bases left in between.

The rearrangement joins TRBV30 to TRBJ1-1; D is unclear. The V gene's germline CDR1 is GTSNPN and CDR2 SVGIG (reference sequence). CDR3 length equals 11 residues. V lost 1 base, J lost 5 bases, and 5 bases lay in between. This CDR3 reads CAWSALTEAFF. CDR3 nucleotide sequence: TGTGCCTGGAGTGCCTTGACTGAAGCTTTCTTT.

The CDR3 protein is CASSSSGGRRYEQYF. CDR3 bases: TGTGCCAGCAGCTCTAGCGGGGGCCGCCGCTACGAGCAGTACTTC. The chain joins TRBV7-8 to TRBJ2-7; 10 bases line up with TRBD2. Germline V gives CDR1 SGHVS, CDR2 FQNEAQ. V gave up 4 bases and J gave up 3 bases; unmatched junction bases: 6. The CDR3 extends over 15 amino acids.

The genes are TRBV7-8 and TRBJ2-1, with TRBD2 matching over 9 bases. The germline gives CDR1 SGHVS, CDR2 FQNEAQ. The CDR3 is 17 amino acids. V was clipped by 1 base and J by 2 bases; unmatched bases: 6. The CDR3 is CASSLVLLAGTYNEQFF. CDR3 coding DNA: TGTGCCAGCAGCTTAGTGTTGCTAGCGGGGACCTACAATGAGCAGTTCTTC.

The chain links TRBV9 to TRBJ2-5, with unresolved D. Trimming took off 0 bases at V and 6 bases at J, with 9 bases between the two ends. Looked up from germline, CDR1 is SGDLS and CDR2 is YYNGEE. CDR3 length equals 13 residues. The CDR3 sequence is CASSVDVGQTQYF. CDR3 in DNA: TGTGCCAGCAGCGTAGATGTGGGCCAGACCCAGTACTTC.

In DNA form, the CDR3 reads TGTGCCAGCAGCTTAGGACAGGGTGAATCACCCCTCCACTTT. Amino acid sequence: CASSLGQGESPLHF. The chain joins TRBV7-6 to TRBJ1-6, with 7 bases matching TRBD1. The germline V gene has CDR1 SGHVS and CDR2 FNYEAQ. This CDR3 region has 14 residues. V trimming: 1 base; J trimming: 10 bases; junction bases outside the gene matches: 4.

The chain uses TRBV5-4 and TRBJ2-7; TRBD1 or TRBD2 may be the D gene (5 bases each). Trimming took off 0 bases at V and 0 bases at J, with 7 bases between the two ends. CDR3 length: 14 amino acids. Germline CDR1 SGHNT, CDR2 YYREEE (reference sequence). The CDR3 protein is CASSLAGTSYEQYF. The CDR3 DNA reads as TGTGCCAGCAGCTTGGCAGGGACCTCCTACGAGCAGTACTTC.

CDR3 DNA: TGTGCCAGTACCCAGGGAAGGAGGTACTATGGCTACACCTTC. Its translation: CASTQGRRYYGYTF. The rearrangement uses TRBV19 and TRBJ1-2, with TRBD1 as a possible D gene (5 bases). CDR3 size: 14 residues. From germline, CDR1 is LNHDA and CDR2 SQIVND (reference sequence). The germline V and J ends were trimmed by 7 bases and 3 bases, with 15 bases remaining between them.

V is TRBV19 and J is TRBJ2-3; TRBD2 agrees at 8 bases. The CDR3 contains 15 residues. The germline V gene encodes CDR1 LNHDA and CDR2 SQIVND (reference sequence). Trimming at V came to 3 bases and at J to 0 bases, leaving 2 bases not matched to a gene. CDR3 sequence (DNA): TGTGCCAGTAGTATTAGCGGGGTTAGCACAGATACGCAGTATTTT. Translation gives CASSISGVSTDTQYF. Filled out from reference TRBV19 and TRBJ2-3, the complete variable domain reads DGGITQSPKYLFRKEGQNVTLSCEQNLNHDAMYWYRQDPGQGLRLIYYSQIVNDFQKGDIAEGYSVSREKKESFPLTVTSAQKNPTAFYLCASSISGVSTDTQYFGPGTRLTVL.

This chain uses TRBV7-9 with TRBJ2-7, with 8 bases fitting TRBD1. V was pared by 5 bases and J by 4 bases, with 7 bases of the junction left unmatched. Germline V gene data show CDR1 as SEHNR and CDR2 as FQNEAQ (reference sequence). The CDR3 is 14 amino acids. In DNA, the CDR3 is TGTGCCAGCAGCCCAGGACAGGGTGGGTACGAGCAGTACTTC. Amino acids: CASSPGQGGYEQYF.

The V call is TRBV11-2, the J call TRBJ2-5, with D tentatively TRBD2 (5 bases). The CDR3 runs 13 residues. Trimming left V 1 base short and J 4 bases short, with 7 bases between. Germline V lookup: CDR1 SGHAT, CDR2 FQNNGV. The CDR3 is CASSLGGSETQYF. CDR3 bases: TGTGCCAGCAGCTTAGGAGGGTCAGAGACCCAGTACTTC.

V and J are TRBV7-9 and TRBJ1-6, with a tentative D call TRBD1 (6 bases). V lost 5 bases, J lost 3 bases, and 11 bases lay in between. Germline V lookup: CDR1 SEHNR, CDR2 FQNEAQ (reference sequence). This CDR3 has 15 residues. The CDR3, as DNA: TGTGCCAGCAGCCCCGGACAGATCTATAATTCACCCCTCCACTTT. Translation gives CASSPGQIYNSPLHF.

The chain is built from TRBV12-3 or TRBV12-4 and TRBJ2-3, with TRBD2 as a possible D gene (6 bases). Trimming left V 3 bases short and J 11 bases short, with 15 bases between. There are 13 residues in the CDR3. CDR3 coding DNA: TGTGCCAGCAGTTTTGGGAGGACAAATATGCAGTATTTT. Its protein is CASSFGRTNMQYF.

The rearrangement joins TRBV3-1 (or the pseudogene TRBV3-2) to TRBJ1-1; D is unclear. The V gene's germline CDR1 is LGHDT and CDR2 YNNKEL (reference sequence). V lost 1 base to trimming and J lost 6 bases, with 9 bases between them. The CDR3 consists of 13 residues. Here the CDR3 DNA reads TGTGCCAGCAGCCAAGGGTATCAGTCTGAAGCTTTCTTT. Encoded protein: CASSQGYQSEAFF.

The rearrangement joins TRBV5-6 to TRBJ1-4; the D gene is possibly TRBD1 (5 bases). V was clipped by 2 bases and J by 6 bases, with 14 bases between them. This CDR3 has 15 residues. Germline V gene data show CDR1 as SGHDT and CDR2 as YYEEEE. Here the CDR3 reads CASSFAGDGDEKLFF. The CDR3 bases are TGTGCCAGCAGCTTTGCCGGGGACGGAGATGAAAAACTGTTTTTT.

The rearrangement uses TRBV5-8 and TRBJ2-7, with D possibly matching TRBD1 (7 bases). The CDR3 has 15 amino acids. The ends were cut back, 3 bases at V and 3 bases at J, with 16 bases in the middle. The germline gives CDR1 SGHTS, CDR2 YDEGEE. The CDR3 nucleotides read TGTGCCAGCAGCTCTGGGGGGACAGTATTCTACGAGCAGTACTTC. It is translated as CASSSGGTVFYEQYF.

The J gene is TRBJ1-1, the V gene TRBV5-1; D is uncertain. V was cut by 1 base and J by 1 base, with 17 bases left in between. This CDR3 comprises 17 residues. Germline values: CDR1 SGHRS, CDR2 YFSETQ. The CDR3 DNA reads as TGCGCCAGCAGCTTGAGTTTTGCTTCCGTGAAGAACACTGAAGCTTTCTTT. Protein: CASSLSFASVKNTEAFF.

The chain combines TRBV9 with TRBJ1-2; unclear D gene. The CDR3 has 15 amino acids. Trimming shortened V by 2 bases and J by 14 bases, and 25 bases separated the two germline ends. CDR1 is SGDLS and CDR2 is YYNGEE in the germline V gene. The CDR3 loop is CASSVAGNMGTSATF. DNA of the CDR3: TGTGCCAGCAGCGTGGCTGGGAACATGGGAACATCGGCTACCTTC.

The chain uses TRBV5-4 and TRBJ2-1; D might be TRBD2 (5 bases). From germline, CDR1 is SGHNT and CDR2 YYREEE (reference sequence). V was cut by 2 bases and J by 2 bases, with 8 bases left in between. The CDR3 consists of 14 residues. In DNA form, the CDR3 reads TGTGCCAGCAGCTTAACGGGGACCTACAATGAGCAGTTCTTC. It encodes CASSLTGTYNEQFF.

CDR3 sequence: CASSLGPARMNTEAFF. Here the CDR3 DNA reads TGTGCCAGCAGTCTGGGTCCAGCGCGGATGAACACTGAAGCTTTCTTT. The chain carries TRBV2 and TRBJ1-1, with D unclear. Germline CDR1 SNHLY, CDR2 FYNNEI. The CDR3 loop spans 16 amino acids. V gave up 5 bases and J gave up 0 bases, with 16 bases separating them.

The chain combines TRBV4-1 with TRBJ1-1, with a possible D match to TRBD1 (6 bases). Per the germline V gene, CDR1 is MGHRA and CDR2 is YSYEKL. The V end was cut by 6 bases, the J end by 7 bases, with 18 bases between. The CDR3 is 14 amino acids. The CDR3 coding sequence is TGCGCCAGCAGACAACAGGGTACCAATATTGAAGCTTTCTTT. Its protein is CASRQQGTNIEAFF.

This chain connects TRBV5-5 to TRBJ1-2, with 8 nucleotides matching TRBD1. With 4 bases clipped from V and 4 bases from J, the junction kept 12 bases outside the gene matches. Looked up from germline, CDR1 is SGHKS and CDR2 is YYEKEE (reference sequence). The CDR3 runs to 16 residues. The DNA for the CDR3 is TGTGCCAGCAGCAAGGGACAGGCCGCGAGGTTCTATGGCTACACCTTC. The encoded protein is CASSKGQAARFYGYTF.